The T cell receptor (beta chain) under discussion was sequenced for a study of T cells in Graves' hyperthyroidism and ophthalmopathy. Researchers took RNA transcripts and amplified the TCR beta CDR3 regions from them. The HTBI primer set was used in a first-round RT-PCR of the TCR CDR3. TCRdb re-analysed the multiplex PCR reads in MiXCR, keeping a single row per CDR3 protein. In the table there are 500,000 to 650,000 distinct CDR3 sequences, about 14% of which are singletons. This clonotype turned up a few times. What was sequenced was blood. This clonotype was sampled from a woman in her 50s with Graves' ophthalmopathy.

The CDR3 region has the DNA TGTGCCAGCAGCCAAGATCGGTCTCGCGGAAGCCTTTACAATGAGCAGTTCTTC. Translated: CASSQDRSRGSLYNEQFF. The genes are TRBV14 and TRBJ2-1; the D is unclear. Germline assignment: CDR1 SGHDN and CDR2 FVKESK. Trimming shortened V by 0 bases and J by 4 bases, and 19 bases separated the two germline ends. The CDR3 has 18 residues.